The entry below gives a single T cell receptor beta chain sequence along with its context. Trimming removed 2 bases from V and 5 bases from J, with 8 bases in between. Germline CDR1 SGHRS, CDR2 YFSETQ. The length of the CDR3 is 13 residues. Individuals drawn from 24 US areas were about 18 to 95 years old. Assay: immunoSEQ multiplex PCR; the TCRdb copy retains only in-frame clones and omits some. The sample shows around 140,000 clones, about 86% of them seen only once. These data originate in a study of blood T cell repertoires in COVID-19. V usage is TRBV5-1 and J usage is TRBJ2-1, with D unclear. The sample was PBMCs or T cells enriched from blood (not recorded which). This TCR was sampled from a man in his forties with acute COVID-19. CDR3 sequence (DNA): TGCGCCAGCAGCTTTAACAGCAACAATGAGCAGTTCTTC. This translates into CASSFNSNNEQFF.